The rows below give T cell receptor beta chains drawn from one sample of a study of T cell responses to AZD1222 COVID-19 vaccine. TCRdb's copy holds only in-frame clones and misses some; the assay was immunoSEQ multiplex PCR. The repertoire holds 70,000 to 90,000 clones, with around four fifths as singletons. Sequenced here: peripheral blood, sampled on day 0 of AZD1222 vaccination. Every receptor here comes from an adult in good health. Both conserved end residues are part of each CDR3. D genes are given only for firm matches. Only part of the rows carry a size: once, few, many, or a class if the clone is expanded.

J | size | length | D | V | DNA | CDR3
TRBJ2-7 | - | 14 | TRBD2 | TRBV6-5 | TGTGCCAGCAGTTTGGGACTAGCGGGAGGCGAGCCCTACTTC | CASSLGLAGGEPYF
TRBJ2-2 | - | 13 | - | TRBV2 | TGTGCCAGCAAAGAAGGGAGGATGGGGGAGCTGTTTTTT | CASKEGRMGELFF
TRBJ1-2 | - | 15 | - | TRBV28 | TGTGCCAGCAGTGCCCTGGGGGGGGGCCTCGGTGGCTACACCTTC | CASSALGGGLGGYTF
TRBJ2-3 | - | 16 | TRBD2 | TRBV5-4 | TGTGCCAGCACCCGAAGGACTAGCAGCACCACAGATACGCAGTATTTT | CASTRRTSSTTDTQYF
TRBJ1-4 | - | 15 | - | TRBV10-1 | TGCGCCAGCAGTGAGTCGACTCTGCGTAATGAAAAACTGTTTTTT | CASSESTLRNEKLFF
TRBJ2-7 | - | 15 | TRBD2 | TRBV28 | TGTGCCAGCAGTTGGGGTGGGAACAGCGGGATCGAGCAGTACTTC | CASSWGGNSGIEQYF
TRBJ1-5 | few | 12 | - | TRBV28 | TGTGCCAGCACCGGGGGGGATCAGCCCCAGCATTTT | CASTGGDQPQHF
TRBJ2-3 | - | 16 | TRBD2 | TRBV30 | TGTGCCTGGACCCTGGCGGGGGGCGGGCGCACAGATACGCAGTATTTT | CAWTLAGGGRTDTQYF
TRBJ2-2 | once | 16 | TRBD2 | TRBV9 | TGTGCCAGCAGCGGTAAGGGACTAGACCATGCCGGGGAGCTGTTTTTT | CASSGKGLDHAGELFF
TRBJ2-5 | once | 17 | TRBD2 | TRBV5-1 | TGCGCCAGCAGCCTGGAGGGACTAGCGGGAGGGGCAGAGACCCAGTACTTC | CASSLEGLAGGAETQYF
TRBJ2-3 | - | 14 | TRBD2 | TRBV5-1 | TGCGCCAGCAGCGGAGGACTAGCTTCAGATACGCAGTATTTT | CASSGGLASDTQYF
TRBJ1-1 | - | 16 | - | TRBV7-9 | TGTGCCAGCAGCCCGGGGCGGGGGGCAGGGAACACTGAAGCTTTCTTT | CASSPGRGAGNTEAFF
TRBJ1-1 | - | 14 | - | TRBV6-5 | TGTGCCAGCCGCCTCGACTATCCGGTCTCTGAAGCTTTCTTT | CASRLDYPVSEAFF
TRBJ2-7 | - | 13 | TRBD2 | TRBV10-2 | TGCGCCAGCAGGCCTAGCGGCTCCTACGAGCAGTACTTC | CASRPSGSYEQYF
TRBJ2-1 | - | 17 | TRBD2 | TRBV19 | TGTGCCAGTAGTCTCAGACTAGCGGGAGGGTCCTACAATGAGCAGTTCTTC | CASSLRLAGGSYNEQFF
TRBJ2-3 | few | 15 | - | TRBV6-4 | TGTGCCAGCAGTGCCTCCGGACGAAGCACAGATACGCAGTATTTT | CASSASGRSTDTQYF
TRBJ1-2 | - | 13 | - | TRBV6-6 | TGTGCCAGCAGTTCCGGGACCCCCTATGGCTACACCTTC | CASSSGTPYGYTF
TRBJ1-1 | - | 15 | - | TRBV9 | TGTGCCAGCAGCCGAACACCGGGACAGAACACTGAAGCTTTCTTT | CASSRTPGQNTEAFF
TRBJ2-7 | - | 14 | - | TRBV3-1/TRBV3-2 | TGTGCCAGCAGCCAAGATGGCGGGGACTACGAGCAGTACTTC | CASSQDGGDYEQYF
TRBJ2-2 | - | 13 | - | TRBV12-3/TRBV12-4 | TGTGCCAGCAGTTTTACCTCCTCGGGCGTGCTGTTTTTT | CASSFTSSGVLFF
TRBJ2-2 | - | 16 | - | TRBV28 | TGTGCCAGCAGTCCCCCGGGCCCTGGCCTCACCGGGGAGCTGTTTTTT | CASSPPGPGLTGELFF
TRBJ2-2 | - | 16 | TRBD2 | TRBV9 | TGTGCCAGCAGCGCCCGGGACTATACGAACACCGGGGAGCTGTTTTTT | CASSARDYTNTGELFF
TRBJ2-7 | - | 15 | - | TRBV10-3 | TGTGCCATCAGTGGGGACACCAGACCAAAGTACGAGCAGTACTTC | CAISGDTRPKYEQYF
TRBJ2-3 | once | 15 | TRBD1 | TRBV6-6 | TGTGCCAGCAGTACCCCGGACAGGGGGACAGATACGCAGTATTTT | CASSTPDRGTDTQYF
TRBJ2-6 | once | 18 | - | TRBV4-3 | TGCGCCAGCAGCCAAGATTGGCAAATTCTCTCTGGGGCCAACGTCCTGACTTTC | CASSQDWQILSGANVLTF
TRBJ2-2 | once | 13 | - | TRBV7-9 | TGTGCCAGCAAACCACAGGGTACCGGGGAGCTGTTTTTT | CASKPQGTGELFF
TRBJ2-7 | - | 14 | - | TRBV18 | TGTGCCAGCTCACCACCGGGGCACCCCTACGAGCAGTACTTC | CASSPPGHPYEQYF
TRBJ2-7 | - | 13 | - | TRBV29-1 | TGCAGCGTTGGCCCCACAGGGAATCACGAGCAGTACTTC | CSVGPTGNHEQYF